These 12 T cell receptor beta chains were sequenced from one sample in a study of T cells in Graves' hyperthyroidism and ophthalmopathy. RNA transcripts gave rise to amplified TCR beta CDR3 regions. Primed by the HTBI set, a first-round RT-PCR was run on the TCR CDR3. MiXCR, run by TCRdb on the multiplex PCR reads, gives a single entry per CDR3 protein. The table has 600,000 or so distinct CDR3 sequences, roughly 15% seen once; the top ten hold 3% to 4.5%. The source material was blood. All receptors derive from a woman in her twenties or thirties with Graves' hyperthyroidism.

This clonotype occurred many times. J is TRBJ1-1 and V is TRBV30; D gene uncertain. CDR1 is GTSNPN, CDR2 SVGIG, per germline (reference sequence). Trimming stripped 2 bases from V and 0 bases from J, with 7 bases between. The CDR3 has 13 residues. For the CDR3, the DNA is TGTGCCTGGAGTCATCTGGTGAACACTGAAGCTTTCTTT. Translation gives CAWSHLVNTEAFF.

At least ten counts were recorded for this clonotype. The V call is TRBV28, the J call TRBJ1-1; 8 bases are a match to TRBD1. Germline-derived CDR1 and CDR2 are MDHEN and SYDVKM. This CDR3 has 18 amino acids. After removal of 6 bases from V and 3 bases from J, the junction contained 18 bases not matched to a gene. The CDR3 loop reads CASSPTFGQGMSDTEAFF. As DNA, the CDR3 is TGTGCCAGCAGCCCTACCTTCGGACAGGGAATGTCGGACACTGAAGCTTTCTTT.

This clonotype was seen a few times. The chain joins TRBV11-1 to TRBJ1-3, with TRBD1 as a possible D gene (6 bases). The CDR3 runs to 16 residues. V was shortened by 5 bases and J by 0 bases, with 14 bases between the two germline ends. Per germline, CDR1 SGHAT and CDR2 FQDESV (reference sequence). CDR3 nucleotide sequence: TGTGCCAGCAGCAAGGACAGACTCGTCTCTGGAAACACCATATATTTT. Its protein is CASSKDRLVSGNTIYF. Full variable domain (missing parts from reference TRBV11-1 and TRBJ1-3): EAEVAQSPRYKITEKSQAVAFWCDPISGHATLYWYRQILGQGPELLVQFQDESVVDDSQLPKDRFSAERLKGVDSTLKIQPAELGDSAMYLCASSKDRLVSGNTIYFGEGSWLTVV.

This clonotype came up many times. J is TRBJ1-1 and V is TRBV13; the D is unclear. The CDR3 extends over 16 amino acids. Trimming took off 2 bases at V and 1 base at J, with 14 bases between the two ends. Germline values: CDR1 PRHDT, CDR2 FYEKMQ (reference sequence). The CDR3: CASSLLRTRWNTEAFF. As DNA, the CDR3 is TGTGCCAGCAGCTTACTTCGGACGCGATGGAACACTGAAGCTTTCTTT.

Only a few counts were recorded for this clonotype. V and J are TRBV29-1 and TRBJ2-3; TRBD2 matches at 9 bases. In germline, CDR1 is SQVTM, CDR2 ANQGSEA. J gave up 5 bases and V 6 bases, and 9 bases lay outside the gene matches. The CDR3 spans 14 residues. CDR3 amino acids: CSVPSREGLDTQYF. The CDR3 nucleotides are TGCAGCGTACCCTCGCGGGAGGGTTTAGATACGCAGTATTTT.

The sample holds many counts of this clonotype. CDR3 loop: CSGSVDNEQFF. In DNA, the CDR3 is TGCAGTGGCAGCGTAGACAATGAGCAGTTCTTC. This chain joins TRBV20-1 and TRBJ2-1; D is undetermined. The CDR3 length is 11 residues. CDR1 and CDR2 from the germline V gene are DFQATT and SNEGSKA (reference sequence). V was trimmed by 7 bases and J by 5 bases, leaving 9 bases between them.

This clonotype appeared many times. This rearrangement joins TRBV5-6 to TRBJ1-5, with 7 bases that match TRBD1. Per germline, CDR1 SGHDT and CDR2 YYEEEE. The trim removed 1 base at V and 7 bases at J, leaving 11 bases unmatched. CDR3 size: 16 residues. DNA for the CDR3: TGTGCCAGCAGCTTGCGTGAGGGGGCGCGTTCGCAGCCCCAGCATTTT. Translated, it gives CASSLREGARSQPQHF.

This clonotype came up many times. The CDR3 DNA sequence: TGCAGTGCCCGACAGGACTCCTACGAGCAGTACTTC. This codes for CSARQDSYEQYF. The V gene is TRBV20-1, the J gene TRBJ2-7; a possible D gene is TRBD1 (6 bases). Germline V CDR1 and CDR2: DFQATT, SNEGSKA (reference sequence). V lost 6 bases and J lost 0, with 9 bases in between. This CDR3 contains 12 residues.

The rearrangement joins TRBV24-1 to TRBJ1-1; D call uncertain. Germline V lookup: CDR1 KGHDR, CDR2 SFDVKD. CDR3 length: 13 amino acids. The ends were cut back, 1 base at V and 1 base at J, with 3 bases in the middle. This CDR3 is CATSDFQNTEAFF. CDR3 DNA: TGTGCCACCAGTGATTTTCAGAACACTGAAGCTTTCTTT.

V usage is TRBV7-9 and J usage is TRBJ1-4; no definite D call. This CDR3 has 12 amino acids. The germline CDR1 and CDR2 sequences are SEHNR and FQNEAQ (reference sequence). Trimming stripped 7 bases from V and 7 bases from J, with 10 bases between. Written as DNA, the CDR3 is TGTGCCAGCACCCACGGACTTGAAAAACTGTTTTTT. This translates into CASTHGLEKLFF.

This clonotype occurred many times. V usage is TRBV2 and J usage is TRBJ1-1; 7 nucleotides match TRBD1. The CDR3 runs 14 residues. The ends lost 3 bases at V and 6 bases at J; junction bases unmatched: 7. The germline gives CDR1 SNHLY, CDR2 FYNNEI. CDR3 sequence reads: CASSDREGAPEAFF. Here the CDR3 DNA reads TGTGCCAGCAGTGATAGGGAGGGGGCCCCTGAAGCTTTCTTT.

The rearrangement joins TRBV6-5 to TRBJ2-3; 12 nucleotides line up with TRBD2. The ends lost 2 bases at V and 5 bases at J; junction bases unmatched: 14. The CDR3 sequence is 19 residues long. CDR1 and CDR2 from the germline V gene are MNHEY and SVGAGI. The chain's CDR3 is CASSYEGGGTSGSEDTQYF. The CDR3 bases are TGTGCCAGCAGTTACGAGGGCGGGGGGACTAGCGGGTCGGAAGATACGCAGTATTTT.